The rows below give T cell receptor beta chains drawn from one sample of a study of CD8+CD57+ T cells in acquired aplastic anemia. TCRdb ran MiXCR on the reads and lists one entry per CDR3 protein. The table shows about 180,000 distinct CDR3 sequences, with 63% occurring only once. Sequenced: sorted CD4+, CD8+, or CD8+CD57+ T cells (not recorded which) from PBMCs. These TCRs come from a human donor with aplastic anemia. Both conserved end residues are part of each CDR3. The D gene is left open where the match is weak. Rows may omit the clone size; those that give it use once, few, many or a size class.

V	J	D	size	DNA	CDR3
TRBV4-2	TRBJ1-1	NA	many	TGTGCCAGCAGCCAAGATACAGGGCACACTGAAGCTTTCTTT	CASSQDTGHTEAFF
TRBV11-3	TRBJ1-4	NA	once	TGTGCCAGCATCCAGGCTACTCCTAGAGAAAAACTGTTTTTT	CASIQATPREKLFF
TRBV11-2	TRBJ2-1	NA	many	TGTGCCAGCAGCTTAGGAGGTATTGATGAGCAGTTCTTC	CASSLGGIDEQFF
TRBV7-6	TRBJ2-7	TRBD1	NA	TGTGCCAGCAGCCCAGGGACAGCAGTGGAACAGTACTTC	CASSPGTAVEQYF
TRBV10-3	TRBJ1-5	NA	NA	TGTGCCATCAGTGCCGGGGATCAGCCCCAGCATTTT	CAISAGDQPQHF
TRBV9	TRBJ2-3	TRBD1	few	TGTGCCAGCAGCGTAGTGACAGGGGAGGCAGATACGCAGTATTTT	CASSVVTGEADTQYF
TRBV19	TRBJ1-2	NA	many	TGTGCCAGTACTCAGGGGAATATTGGCTACACCTTC	CASTQGNIGYTF
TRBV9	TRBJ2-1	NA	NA	TGTGCCAGCAGCCTGAACAATGGGCAGTTCTTC	CASSLNNGQFF
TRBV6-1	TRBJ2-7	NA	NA	TGTGCCAGCAGTGACTTTGGGCAGGGGCCGTACTTC	CASSDFGQGPYF
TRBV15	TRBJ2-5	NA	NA	TGTGCCACCAGCAGAGTCGGGACTTTGGAGACCCAGTACTTC	CATSRVGTLETQYF
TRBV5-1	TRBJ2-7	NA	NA	TGCGCCAGCAGCTTCTTTGGCACCAGCTACGAGCAGTACTTC	CASSFFGTSYEQYF
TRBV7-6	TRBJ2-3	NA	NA	TGTGCCAGCAGTCGGGGTTCAGATACGCAGTATTTT	CASSRGSDTQYF
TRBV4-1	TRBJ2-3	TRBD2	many	TGCGCCAGCAGCCAAGATATTCTAGCGGGGGTTACAGATACGCAGTATTTT	CASSQDILAGVTDTQYF
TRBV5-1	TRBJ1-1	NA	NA	TGCGCCAGCACCCTGGGGGGGCCTGAAGCTTTCTTT	CASTLGGPEAFF
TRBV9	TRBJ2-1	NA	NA	TGTGCCAGCAGCGTAGAAGGTGGCTGCTACAATGAGCAGTCCTTC	CASSVEGGCYNEQSF
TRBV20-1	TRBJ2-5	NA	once	TGCAGTGCTAGAGAGAGGGGCGCGCGGGAGACCCAGTACTTC	CSARERGARETQYF
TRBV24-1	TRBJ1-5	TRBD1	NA	TGTGCCACCAGTGATAAACACAGGGGTAGCAATCAGCCCCAGCATTTT	CATSDKHRGSNQPQHF
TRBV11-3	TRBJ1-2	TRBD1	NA	TGTGCCAGCAGCCTGGGGACAGGGGAGGGCTATGGCTACACCTTC	CASSLGTGEGYGYTF
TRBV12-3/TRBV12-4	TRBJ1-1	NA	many	TGTGCCAGCAGTTTGGGGGGGCGGGCTGAAGCTTTCTTT	CASSLGGRAEAFF
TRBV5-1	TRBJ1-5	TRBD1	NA	TGTGCCAGCAGGGCAACAGGGGGTATTCAGCCCCAGCATTTT	CASRATGGIQPQHF
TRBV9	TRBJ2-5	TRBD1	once	TGTGCCAGCAGTTTATATGCGGACAGGAGGAGCGGCGAGACCCAGTACTTC	CASSLYADRRSGETQYF
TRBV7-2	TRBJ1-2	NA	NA	TGTGCCAGCAGCCCCGACACCTATGGCTACACCTTC	CASSPDTYGYTF
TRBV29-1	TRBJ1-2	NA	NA	TGCAGCGGGTTGGGTGCGCCGGGTGGCTACACCTTC	CSGLGAPGGYTF
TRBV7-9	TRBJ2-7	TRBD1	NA	TGTGCCAGCAGCTACGGACAGGGACAGCAGTACTTC	CASSYGQGQQYF
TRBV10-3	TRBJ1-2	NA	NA	TGTGCCATCAGCCCACAGGGATACTATGGCTACACCTTC	CAISPQGYYGYTF
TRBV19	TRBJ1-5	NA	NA	TGTGCCAGTAGTATAGATGAAGGCGACCCTCGGCATTTT	CASSIDEGDPRHF